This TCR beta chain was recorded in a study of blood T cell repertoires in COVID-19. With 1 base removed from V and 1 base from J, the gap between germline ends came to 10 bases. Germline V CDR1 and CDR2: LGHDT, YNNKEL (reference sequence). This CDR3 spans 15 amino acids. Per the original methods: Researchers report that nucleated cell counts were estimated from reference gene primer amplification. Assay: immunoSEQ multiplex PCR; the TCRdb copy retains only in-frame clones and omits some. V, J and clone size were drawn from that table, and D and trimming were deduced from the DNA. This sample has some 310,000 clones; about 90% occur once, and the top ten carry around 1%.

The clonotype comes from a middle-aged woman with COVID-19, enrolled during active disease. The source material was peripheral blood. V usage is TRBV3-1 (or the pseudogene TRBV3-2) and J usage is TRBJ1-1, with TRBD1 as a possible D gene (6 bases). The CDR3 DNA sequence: TGTGCCAGCAGCCAAGGGCGGGGGCAGAACACTGAAGCTTTCTTT. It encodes CASSQGRGQNTEAFF.